The 7 T cell receptor beta chains in this list originate from one sample, sequenced in a study of T cell repertoires in cytomegalovirus infection. TCRdb re-called the reads through MiXCR, storing one row per CDR3 protein. In the table there are roughly 990,000 distinct CDR3 sequences, roughly 30% of which are singletons. What these receptors recognize is not known. The sequencing used cultured CD8+ T cells from PBMCs, collected from culture after CMV antigen stimulation. The source of these receptors is a human donor in good health (CMV status not recorded). Some clones in this sample may be carry-over from other donors' samples.

With respect to this clonotype: The germline gene is not matched at one end of the junction; a read error may be the cause. The V gene is TRBV11-3, the J gene TRBJ2-5, with 9 bases fitting TRBD2. The CDR3 has 11 residues. Germline lookup yields CDR1 SGHNT and CDR2 YENEEA. The CDR3 nucleotides are TGTGCCAGCAGCTCCCAGCGGGGGGCTGACTTC. Protein product: CASSSQRGADF. The variable domain in full, completed from reference TRBV11-3 and TRBJ2-5, reads EAGVVQSPRYKIIEKKQPVAFWCNPISGHNTLYWYLQNLGQGPELLIRYENEEAVDDSQLPKDRFSAERLKGVDSTLKIQPAELGDSAVYLCASSSQRGADFGPGTRLLVL.

For this clonotype: One end of the junction does not line up with germline, which may come from a read error. The CDR3 sequence is CAITEYWTTSSGNTIYF. The CDR3 DNA sequence: TGTGCCATCACTGAGTACTGGACCACGAGCTCTGGAAACACCATATATTTT. The V call is TRBV10-3, the J call TRBJ1-3; no definite D call. From germline, CDR1 is ENHRY and CDR2 SYGVKD. The CDR3 is 17 amino acids.

The genes are TRBV27 and TRBJ1-2; 9 positions agree with TRBD1. The V gene end was trimmed by 5 bases and the J gene end by 6 bases; junction bases not matched to a gene: 1. CDR3 length: 12 residues. Germline CDR1 and CDR2: MNHEY and SMNVEV (reference sequence). In DNA form, the CDR3 reads TGTGCCAGCAGTAACAGGGGGCATGGCTACACCTTC. It translates to CASSNRGHGYTF.

This rearrangement joins TRBV27 to TRBJ2-3, with TRBD2 matching 7 bases. Trimming removed 4 bases from V and 2 bases from J; junction bases left unmatched: 3. Germline V gene data show CDR1 as MNHEY and CDR2 as SMNVEV (reference sequence). The CDR3 covers 14 residues. The CDR3 sequence: CASSWGTNTDTQYF. The CDR3 coding sequence is TGTGCCAGCAGTTGGGGGACTAACACAGATACGCAGTATTTT.

A few counts support this clonotype. The chain recombines TRBV19 with TRBJ2-2; 9 nucleotides align to TRBD1. Looked up from germline, CDR1 is LNHDA and CDR2 is SQIVND (reference sequence). This CDR3 comprises 16 residues. Trimming removed 3 bases from V and 0 bases from J; junction bases left unmatched: 2. CDR3 residues: CASSMDRGANTGELFF. CDR3 coding DNA: TGTGCCAGTAGTATGGACAGGGGAGCGAACACCGGGGAGCTGTTTTTT.

In its sample, this clonotype was seen a few times. The J gene is TRBJ1-1, the V gene TRBV6-2 or TRBV6-3; 8 nucleotides align to TRBD1. The CDR3 spans 18 residues. Per the germline V gene, CDR1 is MNHEY and CDR2 is SVGEGT. V gave up 2 bases and J gave up 0 bases; unmatched junction bases: 11. CDR3 residues: CASSYVPDRDSLNTEAFF. The CDR3 nucleotides read TGTGCCAGCAGTTACGTCCCGGACAGGGATAGTCTGAACACTGAAGCTTTCTTT.

This clonotype was recorded many times. The chain recombines TRBV5-4 with TRBJ1-3, with 9 bases lining up with TRBD1. The CDR3 has 18 residues. Germline values: CDR1 SGHNT, CDR2 YYREEE (reference sequence). Germline trimming cut 4 bases from V and 4 bases from J; bases unmatched to any gene: 15. The CDR3 DNA reads TGTGCCAGCAGCCTCAAACAGGGGGCTGTAATTTCCGGAAACACCATATATTTT. It encodes CASSLKQGAVISGNTIYF.